The 6 T cell receptor beta chains below all came from one sample that was sequenced in a study of radiotherapy plus CTLA-4 blockade in lung cancer. Libraries were prepared by immunoSEQ multiplex PCR; TCRdb keeps only in-frame clonotypes and omits some of them. The sample consists of 85,000 to 90,000 clones, around 87% of them appearing once. The starting material was peripheral blood, obtained from a patient treated with radiotherapy plus ipilimumab. These receptors all stem from a human donor with non-small cell lung cancer that progressed on radiotherapy plus ipilimumab.

The chain is built from TRBV7-2 and TRBJ2-3; tentatively, D is TRBD2 (7 bases). The CDR3 has 13 residues. The germline V gene encodes CDR1 SGHTA and CDR2 FQGNSA. V was trimmed by 3 bases and J by 5 bases, leaving 9 bases between them. The CDR3 DNA is TGTGCCAGCAGCTTCGGGGGGCAAGATACGCAGTATTTT. Amino acid sequence: CASSFGGQDTQYF.

In this sample, this clone turned up once. This chain connects TRBV6-5 to TRBJ2-7; weak D call: TRBD2 (6 bases). Deletions cut 4 bases from V and 7 bases from J, with 14 bases between. This CDR3 has 13 amino acids. Per the germline V gene, CDR1 is MNHEY and CDR2 is SVGAGI. The CDR3 is CASSFRGFGEQYF. CDR3 DNA: TGTGCCAGCAGTTTCCGGGGGTTCGGTGAGCAGTACTTC.

The V call is TRBV7-9, the J call TRBJ2-5; TRBD1 aligns across 7 bases. The germline V gene encodes CDR1 SEHNR and CDR2 FQNEAQ (reference sequence). This CDR3 is 13 amino acids long. J gave up 4 bases and V 7 bases, and 6 bases lay outside the gene matches. The CDR3 region is CASNTGAAETQYF. DNA for the CDR3: TGTGCCAGCAACACAGGGGCGGCAGAGACCCAGTACTTC.

J is TRBJ2-2 and V is TRBV29-1; 9 bases map to TRBD2. The CDR3 covers 13 residues. V trimming: 4 bases; J trimming: 4 bases; junction bases outside the gene matches: 1. Germline V gene data show CDR1 as SQVTM and CDR2 as ANQGSEA. CDR3 residues: CSVARGGTGELFF. The DNA for the CDR3 is TGCAGCGTTGCGCGGGGGGGCACCGGGGAGCTGTTTTTT.

The rearrangement joins TRBV7-9 to TRBJ1-2; 10 bases are a match to TRBD1. Germline CDR1 SEHNR, CDR2 FQNEAQ (reference sequence). The J segment lost 8 bases and the V segment lost 5 bases, leaving 14 bases of the junction unmatched. There are 16 residues in the CDR3. CDR3 sequence: CASSLGTGDRSRGYTF. The CDR3 nucleotides read TGTGCCAGCAGCCTCGGGACAGGGGATCGATCGCGGGGCTACACCTTC.

The rearrangement links TRBV14 to TRBJ2-2; no definite D call. CDR3 length: 13 residues. CDR1 and CDR2 from the germline V gene are SGHDN and FVKESK. Trimming left V 4 bases short and J 7 bases short, with 10 bases between. The CDR3 nucleotides read TGTGCCAGCAGCCGGCCTCTTGGCGGGGAGCTGTTTTTT. This sequence encodes CASSRPLGGELFF. Full variable domain (rest looked up from reference TRBV14 and TRBJ2-2): EAGVTQFPSHSVIEKGQTVTLRCDPISGHDNLYWYRRVMGKEIKFLLHFVKESKQDESGMPNNRFLAERTGGTYSTLKVQPAELEDSGVYFCASSRPLGGELFFGEGSRLTVL.